This passage covers 18 T cell receptor beta chains from one sample sequenced in a study of CD8+CD57+ T cells in acquired aplastic anemia. Genomic DNA served as template for TCR beta VDJ and CDR3 profiling. TCRdb reprocessed the reads via MiXCR and lists one record per CDR3 protein. The table has 60,000 to 75,000 distinct CDR3 sequences, under 55% seen once. The sample consisted of sorted CD4+, CD8+, or CD8+CD57+ T cells (not recorded which) from PBMCs. All receptors derive from a human donor in good health, serving as a control.

J is TRBJ2-7 and V is TRBV19, with D perhaps given as TRBD1 or TRBD2 (5 bases each). Trimming cost V 4 bases and J 2 bases, with 15 bases left between them. Germline V CDR1 and CDR2: LNHDA, SQIVND (reference sequence). CDR3 size: 15 residues. The DNA of the CDR3 is TGTGCCAGTAGTACACCGAAAGGGACGACCTACGAGCAGTACTTC. Its protein is CASSTPKGTTYEQYF.

This clonotype has a handful of counts. This chain connects TRBV15 to TRBJ2-7, with D maybe TRBD2 (5 bases). The CDR3 is made up of 14 amino acids. With 0 bases removed from V and 3 bases from J, the gap between germline ends came to 9 bases. Germline CDR1 LNHNV, CDR2 YYDKDF (reference sequence). CDR3 sequence: CATSRDEGNYEQYF. The CDR3, as DNA: TGTGCCACCAGCAGAGATGAGGGAAACTACGAGCAGTACTTC.

The gene calls are TRBV19 and TRBJ1-2; perhaps TRBD1 as D (5 bases). The V gene's germline CDR1 is LNHDA and CDR2 SQIVND (reference sequence). The CDR3 is 15 amino acids. Trimming left V 1 base short and J 2 bases short, with 11 bases between. The CDR3 here is CASSIGEGTNYGYTF. The CDR3 nucleotides read TGTGCCAGTAGTATAGGGGAGGGGACCAACTATGGCTACACCTTC.

In this sample, this clonotype turned up many times. The V gene is TRBV6-7, the J gene TRBJ2-5; D is possibly TRBD2 (5 bases). TRBV6-7 counts as an open reading frame of uncertain function. The V end was cut by 2 bases, the J end by 4 bases, with 8 bases between. This CDR3 is 13 amino acids long. CDR3 nucleotides: TGTGCCAGCAGTTACGGGAGTGGAGAGACCCAGTACTTC. Residues: CASSYGSGETQYF.

The V gene is TRBV29-1, the J gene TRBJ1-1, with D perhaps TRBD1 (5 bases). From germline, CDR1 is SQVTM and CDR2 ANQGSEA. This CDR3 is built from 14 residues. V lost 6 bases and J lost 1, with 15 bases in between. DNA of the CDR3: TGCAGCGTATTGGGGGAGGTGGCGAACACTGAAGCTTTCTTT. This translates into CSVLGEVANTEAFF.

This rearrangement joins TRBV20-1 to TRBJ2-7; TRBD1 is a possible D gene (5 bases). The germline V and J ends were trimmed by 6 bases and 7 bases, with 16 bases remaining between them. Germline CDR1 DFQATT, CDR2 SNEGSKA (reference sequence). CDR3 length equals 12 residues. The CDR3 DNA sequence: TGCAGTGCCCAAGGGGCCCAAGGGGAGCAGTACTTC. Translating gives CSAQGAQGEQYF.

This clonotype was counted a single time. The chain carries TRBV25-1 and TRBJ1-1; D not certain. Germline V lookup: CDR1 MGHDK, CDR2 SYGVNS. This CDR3 region has 14 residues. The ends were cut back, 4 bases at V and 5 bases at J, with 14 bases in the middle. Here the CDR3 DNA reads TGTGCCAGCAGTGCTAGCGGAGATGGGACTGAAGCTTTCTTT. It codes for CASSASGDGTEAFF.

This clonotype was found many times. V usage is TRBV12-3 or TRBV12-4 and J usage is TRBJ2-1, with D hard to call. The ends were cut back, 5 bases at V and 0 bases at J, with 8 bases in the middle. The CDR3 sequence is 14 residues long. The CDR3: CASSTPGSYNEQFF. Written as DNA, the CDR3 is TGTGCCAGCAGTACTCCGGGCTCCTACAATGAGCAGTTCTTC.

This clonotype was counted ten times or more. This chain links TRBV4-2 with TRBJ2-1; 10 positions match TRBD2. After removal of 4 bases from V and 5 bases from J, the junction contained 8 bases not matched to a gene. The CDR3 runs to 16 residues. Germline V gene data show CDR1 as LGHNA and CDR2 as YNFKEQ. CDR3 bases: TGTGCCAGCAGCCCCCAGTGGACTAGCGGTAACAATGAGCAGTTCTTC. It translates to CASSPQWTSGNNEQFF.

This clonotype was picked up many times. J is TRBJ1-1 and V is TRBV7-9; D might be TRBD1 (6 bases). The CDR3 is 15 residues long. V was shortened by 3 bases and J by 4 bases, with 15 bases between the two germline ends. The germline CDR1 and CDR2 sequences are SEHNR and FQNEAQ (reference sequence). The CDR3 DNA sequence: TGTGCCAGCAGCTTCGGTAGGGGGGTGGGCACTGAAGCTTTCTTT. This encodes CASSFGRGVGTEAFF. Drawing the rest from reference TRBV7-9 and TRBJ1-1, the complete variable domain is DTGVSQNPRHKITKRGQNVTFRCDPISEHNRLYWYRQTLGQGPEFLTYFQNEAQLEKSRLLSDRFSAERPKGSFSTLEIQRTEQGDSAMYLCASSFGRGVGTEAFFGQGTRLTVV.

This clonotype was counted only a few times. The chain carries TRBV2 and TRBJ2-1; no clear D gene. V lost 3 bases to trimming and J lost 7 bases, with 16 bases between them. CDR3 size: 15 residues. Germline values: CDR1 SNHLY, CDR2 FYNNEI. The CDR3 here is CASSEVGLSLNEQFF. The CDR3 nucleotides are TGTGCCAGCAGTGAGGTAGGGTTGAGTTTAAATGAGCAGTTCTTC.

On this clonotype: A much larger clone lies a single base off, so this may be a read error. The CDR3 does not close with the conserved phenylalanine or tryptophan, likely indicating a read error. The CDR3 DNA is TGTGCCAGCAGCCAAGAACGAGGGATTATCGCCTACGAGCAGTACCTC. Amino acid sequence: CASSQERGIIAYEQYL. The chain joins TRBV3-1 to TRBJ2-7, with D possibly TRBD2 on 5 matching bases. The CDR3 consists of 16 residues. Trimming took 0 bases from V and 2 from J, leaving 14 bases between them. CDR1 LGHDT and CDR2 YNNKEL come from the germline V gene (reference sequence).

This clonotype has a count of ten or more. This rearrangement joins TRBV12-3 or TRBV12-4 to TRBJ2-1; no firm D call. CDR3 length equals 13 residues. V lost 3 bases and J 9 bases, leaving 12 bases between the germline ends. The chain's CDR3 is CASSLVPKVEQFF. CDR3 DNA sequence: TGTGCCAGCAGTTTGGTCCCCAAGGTTGAGCAGTTCTTC.

CDR3 region: CASGRDISYEQYF. CDR3 DNA sequence: TGTGCCAGCGGCCGGGACATCTCCTACGAGCAGTACTTC. The gene calls are TRBV7-9 and TRBJ2-7; possible D gene TRBD1, 6 bases. CDR3 size: 13 residues. V lost 8 bases to trimming and J lost 0 bases, with 11 bases between them. CDR1 is SEHNR and CDR2 is FQNEAQ in the germline V gene (reference sequence).

This clonotype was counted a single time. V and J are TRBV10-3 and TRBJ2-3; TRBD1 is a possible D gene (6 bases). Germline V gene sequence: CDR1 ENHRY, CDR2 SYGVKD. The CDR3 covers 15 residues. V shed 2 bases and J shed 1 base, with 10 bases lying between them. This CDR3 is CAISEGGGGTDTQYF. In nucleotides, the CDR3 is TGTGCCATCAGTGAGGGGGGCGGCGGCACAGATACGCAGTATTTT.

The chain uses TRBV6-4 and TRBJ1-2; TRBD1 might be the D (5 bases). V was trimmed by 0 bases and J by 8 bases, leaving 10 bases between them. The length of the CDR3 is 13 residues. CDR1 is MRHNA, CDR2 SNTAGT, per germline. The CDR3 DNA reads TGTGCCAGCAGTGACTCGGCAGGGATCGGCTACACCTTC. Translation: CASSDSAGIGYTF.

Only one count was recorded for this clonotype. The CDR3 nucleotides read TGCAGCGTTGGAGGCGTCGGGGGCTACACCTTC. As protein: CSVGGVGGYTF. This rearrangement joins TRBV29-1 to TRBJ1-2; D remains ambiguous. Germline CDR1 is SQVTM and CDR2 is ANQGSEA. With 4 bases removed from V and 8 bases from J, the gap between germline ends came to 11 bases. This CDR3 spans 11 amino acids.

This clonotype was observed a handful of times. The genes are TRBV20-1 and TRBJ2-7, with TRBD2 identical over 15 bases. With 5 bases clipped from V and 5 bases from J, the junction kept 7 bases outside the gene matches. CDR3 length: 15 amino acids. Looked up from germline, CDR1 is DFQATT and CDR2 is SNEGSKA (reference sequence). The CDR3 spells CSAGGTSGRSHEQYF. The CDR3 nucleotides are TGCAGTGCTGGCGGGACTAGCGGGAGGTCCCACGAGCAGTACTTC.